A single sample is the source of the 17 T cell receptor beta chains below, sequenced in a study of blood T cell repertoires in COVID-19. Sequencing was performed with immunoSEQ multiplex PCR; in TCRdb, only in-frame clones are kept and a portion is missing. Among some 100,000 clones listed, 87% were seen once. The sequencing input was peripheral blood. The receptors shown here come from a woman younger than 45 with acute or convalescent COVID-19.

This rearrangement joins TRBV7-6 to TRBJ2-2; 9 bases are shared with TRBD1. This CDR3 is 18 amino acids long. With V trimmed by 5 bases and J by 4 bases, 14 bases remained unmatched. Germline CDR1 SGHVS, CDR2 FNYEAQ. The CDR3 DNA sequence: TGTGCCAGCAGCGCCTATCCCGGGACAGGGTCGAGCACCGGGGAGCTGTTTTTT. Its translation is CASSAYPGTGSSTGELFF.

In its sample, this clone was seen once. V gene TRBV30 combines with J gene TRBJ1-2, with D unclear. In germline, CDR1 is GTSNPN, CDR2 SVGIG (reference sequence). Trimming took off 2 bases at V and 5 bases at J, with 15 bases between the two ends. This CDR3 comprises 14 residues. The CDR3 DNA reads TGTGCCTGGAGTCACCAACCTCGAGGGTATGGCTACACCTTC. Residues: CAWSHQPRGYGYTF.

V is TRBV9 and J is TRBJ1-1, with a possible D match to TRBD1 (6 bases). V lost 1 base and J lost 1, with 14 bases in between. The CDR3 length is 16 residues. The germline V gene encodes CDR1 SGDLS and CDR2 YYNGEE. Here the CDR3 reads CASSVLQGWGNTEAFF. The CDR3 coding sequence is TGTGCCAGCAGCGTACTGCAGGGGTGGGGGAACACTGAAGCTTTCTTT.

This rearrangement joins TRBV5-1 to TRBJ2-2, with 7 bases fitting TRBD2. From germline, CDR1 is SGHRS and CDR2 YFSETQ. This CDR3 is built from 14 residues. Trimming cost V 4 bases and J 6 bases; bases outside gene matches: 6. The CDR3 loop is CASSHAGLAGELFF. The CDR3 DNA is TGCGCCAGCAGCCATGCAGGACTAGCCGGGGAGCTGTTTTTT.

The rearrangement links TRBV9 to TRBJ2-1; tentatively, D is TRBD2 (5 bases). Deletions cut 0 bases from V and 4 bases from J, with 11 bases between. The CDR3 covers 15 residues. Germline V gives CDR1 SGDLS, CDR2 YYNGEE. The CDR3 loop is CASSVGEGRYNEQFF. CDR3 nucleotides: TGTGCCAGCAGCGTAGGTGAGGGAAGATACAATGAGCAGTTCTTC.

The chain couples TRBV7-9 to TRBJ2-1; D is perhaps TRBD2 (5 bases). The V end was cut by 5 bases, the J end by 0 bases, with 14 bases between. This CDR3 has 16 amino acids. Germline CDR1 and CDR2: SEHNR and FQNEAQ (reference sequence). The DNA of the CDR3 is TGTGCCAGCAGCCCCGTTGAAGGGAGCTCCTACAATGAGCAGTTCTTC. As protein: CASSPVEGSSYNEQFF.

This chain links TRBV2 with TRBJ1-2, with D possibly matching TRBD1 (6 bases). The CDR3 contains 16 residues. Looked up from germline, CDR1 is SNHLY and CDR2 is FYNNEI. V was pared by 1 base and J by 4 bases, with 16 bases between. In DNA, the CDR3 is TGTGCCAGCAGTGAAGTCCCAGGGGAGTTGGGCTATGGCTACACCTTC. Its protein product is CASSEVPGELGYGYTF.

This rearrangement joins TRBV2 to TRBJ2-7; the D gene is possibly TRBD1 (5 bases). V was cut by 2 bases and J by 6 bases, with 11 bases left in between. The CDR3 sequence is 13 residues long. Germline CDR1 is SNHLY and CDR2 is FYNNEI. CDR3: CASSELWTTEQYF. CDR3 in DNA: TGTGCCAGCAGTGAACTGTGGACAACCGAGCAGTACTTC.

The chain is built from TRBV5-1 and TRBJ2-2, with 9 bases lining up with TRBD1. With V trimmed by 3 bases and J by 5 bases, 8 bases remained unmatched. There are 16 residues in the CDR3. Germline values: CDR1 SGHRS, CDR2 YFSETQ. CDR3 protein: CASSSRDRVVTGELFF. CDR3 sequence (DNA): TGCGCCAGCAGCTCTAGGGACAGGGTTGTTACCGGGGAGCTGTTTTTT.

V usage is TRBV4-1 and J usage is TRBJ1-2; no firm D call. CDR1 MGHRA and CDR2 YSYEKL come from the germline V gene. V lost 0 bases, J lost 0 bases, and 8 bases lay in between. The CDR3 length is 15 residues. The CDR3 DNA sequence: TGCGCCAGCAGCCAAGACACTTTAGCTAACTATGGCTACACCTTC. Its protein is CASSQDTLANYGYTF.

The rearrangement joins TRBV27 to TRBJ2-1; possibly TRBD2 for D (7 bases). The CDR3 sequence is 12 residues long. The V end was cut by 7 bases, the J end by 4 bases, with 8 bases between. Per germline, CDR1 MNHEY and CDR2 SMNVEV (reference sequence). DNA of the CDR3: TGTGCCAGCAAGGGGGGGTACAATGAGCAGTTCTTC. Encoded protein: CASKGGYNEQFF.

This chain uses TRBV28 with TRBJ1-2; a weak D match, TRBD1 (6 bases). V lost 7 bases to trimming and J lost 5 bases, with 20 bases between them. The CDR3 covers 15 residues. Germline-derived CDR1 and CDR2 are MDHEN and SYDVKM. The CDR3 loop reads CASTLGTGRRYGYTF. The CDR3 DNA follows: TGTGCCAGCACCCTTGGAACAGGGAGACGGTATGGCTACACCTTC.

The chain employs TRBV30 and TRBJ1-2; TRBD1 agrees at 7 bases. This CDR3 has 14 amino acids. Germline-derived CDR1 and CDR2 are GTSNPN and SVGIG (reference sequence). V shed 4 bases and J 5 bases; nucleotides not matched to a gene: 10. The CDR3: CAWTFPGTDYGYTF. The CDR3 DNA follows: TGTGCCTGGACCTTTCCCGGGACAGATTATGGCTACACCTTC.

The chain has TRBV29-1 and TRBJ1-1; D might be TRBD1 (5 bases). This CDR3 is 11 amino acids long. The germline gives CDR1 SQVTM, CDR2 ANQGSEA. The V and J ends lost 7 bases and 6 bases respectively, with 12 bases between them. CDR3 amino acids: CSAVTVSEAFF. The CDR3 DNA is TGCAGCGCAGTGACAGTCTCTGAAGCTTTCTTT.

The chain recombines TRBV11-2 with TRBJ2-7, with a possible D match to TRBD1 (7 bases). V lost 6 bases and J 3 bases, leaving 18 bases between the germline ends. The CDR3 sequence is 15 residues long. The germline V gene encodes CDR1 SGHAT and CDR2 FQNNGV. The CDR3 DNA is TGTGCCAGCAGACGTCCAGGGGGGCCGAACTACGAGCAGTACTTC. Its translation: CASRRPGGPNYEQYF.

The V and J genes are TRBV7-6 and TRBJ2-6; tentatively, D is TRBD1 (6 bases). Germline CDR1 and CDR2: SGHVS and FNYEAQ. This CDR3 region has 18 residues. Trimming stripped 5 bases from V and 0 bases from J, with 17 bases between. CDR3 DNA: TGTGCCAGCAGCCCATTGGGGACACCCTCCTCTGGGGCCAACGTCCTGACTTTC. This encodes CASSPLGTPSSGANVLTF.

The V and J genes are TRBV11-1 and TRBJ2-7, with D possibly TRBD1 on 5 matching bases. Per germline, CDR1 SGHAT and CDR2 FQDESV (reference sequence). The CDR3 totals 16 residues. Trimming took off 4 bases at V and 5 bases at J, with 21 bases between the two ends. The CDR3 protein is CASSSQGASKSHEQYF. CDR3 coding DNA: TGTGCCAGCAGCTCCCAAGGGGCTTCCAAATCACACGAGCAGTACTTC.